The present T cell receptor beta chain was sequenced within a study of blood T cell repertoires in COVID-19. Study-wide context: Acute and convalescent COVID-19 samples came from the United States, Italy and Spain. The analysed material was cDNA or gDNA that came from T cells, B-cell-depleted T cells, or PBMCs.

CDR3 size: 14 residues. Germline CDR1 is MDHEN and CDR2 is SYDVKM. The trim removed 6 bases at V and 2 bases at J, leaving 6 bases unmatched. This clone has a handful of counts. In the source study's methods: Amplification from reference gene primers served as the basis for estimated nucleated cell counts. Some clones are missing from TCRdb's copy, which holds only in-frame ones; the method was immunoSEQ multiplex PCR. V, J and clone size are those of that table, while D and trimming were read from the DNA. There are 100,000 to 150,000 clones in the sample; roughly 86% occur only once, and about an eighth lies in the top ten.

This rearrangement joins TRBV28 to TRBJ2-7; 8 bases are shared with TRBD1. The TCR sequence derives from a woman between 65 and 79 years old with COVID-19, enrolled during active disease. Sample: peripheral blood. CDR3 protein: CASRNTGGTYEQYF. The CDR3 DNA reads as TGTGCCAGCAGGAATACAGGGGGGACCTACGAGCAGTACTTC.